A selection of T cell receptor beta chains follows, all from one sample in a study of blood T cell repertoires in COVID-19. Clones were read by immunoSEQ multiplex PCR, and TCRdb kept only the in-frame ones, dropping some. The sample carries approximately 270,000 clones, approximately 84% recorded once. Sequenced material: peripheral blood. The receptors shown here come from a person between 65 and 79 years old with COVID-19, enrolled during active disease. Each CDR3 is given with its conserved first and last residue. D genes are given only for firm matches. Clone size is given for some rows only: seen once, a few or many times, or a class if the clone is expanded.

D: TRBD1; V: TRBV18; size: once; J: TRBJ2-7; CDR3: CASSSGTGVGYEQYF; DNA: TGTGCCAGCTCATCCGGGACAGGGGTAGGCTACGAGCAGTACTTC
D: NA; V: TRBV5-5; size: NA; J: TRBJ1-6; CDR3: CASSFSTVPYNSPLHF; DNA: TGTGCCAGCAGCTTTTCTACAGTGCCCTATAATTCACCCCTCCACTTT
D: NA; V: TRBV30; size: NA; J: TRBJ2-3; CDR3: CAWSFQGTDTQYF; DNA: TGTGCCTGGAGTTTCCAGGGCACAGATACGCAGTATTTT
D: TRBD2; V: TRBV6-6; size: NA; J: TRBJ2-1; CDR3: CASSYSASGGEQFF; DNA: TGTGCCAGCAGTTACTCGGCTAGCGGCGGTGAGCAGTTCTTC
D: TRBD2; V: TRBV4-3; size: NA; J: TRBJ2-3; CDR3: CASSQTSGPTDTQYF; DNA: TGCGCCAGCAGCCAGACTAGCGGTCCCACAGATACGCAGTATTTT
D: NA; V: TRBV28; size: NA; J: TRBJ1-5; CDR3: CASSPGQPNQPQHF; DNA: TGTGCCAGCAGTCCAGGACAGCCAAATCAGCCCCAGCATTTT
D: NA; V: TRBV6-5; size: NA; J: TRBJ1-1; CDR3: CASSPIPRAEAFF; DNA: TGTGCCAGCAGTCCTATCCCCCGCGCTGAAGCTTTCTTT
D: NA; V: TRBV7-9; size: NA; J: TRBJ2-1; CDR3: CASSLGGGRKSSYNEQFF; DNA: TGTGCCAGCAGCTTAGGCGGCGGAAGAAAGAGCTCCTACAATGAGCAGTTCTTC
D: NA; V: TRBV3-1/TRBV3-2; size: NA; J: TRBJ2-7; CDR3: CASSQGSETSYEQYF; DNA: TGTGCCAGCAGCCAGGGCTCAGAGACCTCCTACGAGCAGTACTTC
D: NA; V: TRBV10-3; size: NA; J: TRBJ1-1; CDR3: CAISERGVGTEAFF; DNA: TGTGCCATCAGTGAGAGGGGTGTCGGCACTGAAGCTTTCTTT
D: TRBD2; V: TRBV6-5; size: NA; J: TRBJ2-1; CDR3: CASSSVAGGQVIEQFF; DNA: TGTGCCAGCAGTTCCGTAGCGGGAGGGCAGGTGATTGAGCAGTTCTTC
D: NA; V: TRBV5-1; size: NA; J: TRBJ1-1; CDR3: CASSLTRQNTEAFF; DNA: TGCGCCAGCAGCTTGACGCGACAGAACACTGAAGCTTTCTTT
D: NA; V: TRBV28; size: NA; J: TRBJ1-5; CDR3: CASMYSNQPQHF; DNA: TGTGCCAGCATGTATAGCAATCAGCCCCAGCATTTT
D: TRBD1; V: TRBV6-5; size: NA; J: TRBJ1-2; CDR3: CASNTGGLNYGYTF; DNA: TGTGCCAGCAACACAGGGGGCCTGAACTATGGCTACACCTTC
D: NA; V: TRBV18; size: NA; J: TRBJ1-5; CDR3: CASSQTTGGQPQHF; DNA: TGTGCCAGCTCACAAACGACAGGAGGTCAGCCCCAGCATTTT
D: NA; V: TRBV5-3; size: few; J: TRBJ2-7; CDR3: CARRMDRPNSYEQYF; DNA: TGTGCCAGAAGAATGGACAGACCCAACTCCTACGAGCAGTACTTC
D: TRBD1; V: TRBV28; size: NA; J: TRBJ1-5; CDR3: CASSSALHRQGGNQPQHF; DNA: TGTGCCAGCAGTTCTGCCCTCCACCGACAGGGCGGCAATCAGCCCCAGCATTTT
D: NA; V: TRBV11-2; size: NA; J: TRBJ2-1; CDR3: CASSRSPSGSLNEQFF; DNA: TGTGCCAGCAGCCGGTCACCTAGTGGGTCCTTGAATGAGCAGTTCTTC
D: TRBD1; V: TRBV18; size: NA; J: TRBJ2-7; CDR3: CASSPRGQGLGEQYF; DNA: TGTGCCAGCTCACCAAGAGGACAGGGGCTGGGTGAGCAGTACTTC
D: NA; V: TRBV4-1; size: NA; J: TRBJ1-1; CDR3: CASSQDITSTEAFF; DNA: TGCGCCAGCAGCCAGGACATCACCAGCACTGAAGCTTTCTTT
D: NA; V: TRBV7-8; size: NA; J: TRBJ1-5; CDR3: CASSSGGVQPQHF; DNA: TGTGCCAGCAGCTCAGGAGGGGTCCAGCCCCAGCATTTT
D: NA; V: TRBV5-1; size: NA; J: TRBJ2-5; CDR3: CASRRTGLETQYF; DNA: TGCGCCAGCCGAAGGACGGGGTTGGAGACCCAGTACTTC
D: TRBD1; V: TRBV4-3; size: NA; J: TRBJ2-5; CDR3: CASSQENRGETQYF; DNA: TGCGCCAGCAGCCAAGAAAACAGGGGAGAGACCCAGTACTTC
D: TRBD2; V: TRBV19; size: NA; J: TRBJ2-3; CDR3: CASSIDTSGSIADTQYF; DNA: TGTGCCAGTAGTATAGATACTAGCGGGTCCATAGCAGATACGCAGTATTTT
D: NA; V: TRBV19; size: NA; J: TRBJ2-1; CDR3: CASSMEGRPNNEQFF; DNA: TGTGCCAGTAGTATGGAGGGGCGACCGAACAATGAGCAGTTCTTC
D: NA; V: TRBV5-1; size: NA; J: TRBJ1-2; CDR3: CASSPLEGKANYGYTF; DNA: TGCGCCAGCAGCCCCTTGGAGGGGAAAGCTAACTATGGCTACACCTTC
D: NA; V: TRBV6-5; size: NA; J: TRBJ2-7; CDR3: CASSTHYEQYF; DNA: TGTGCCAGCAGTACTCACTACGAGCAGTACTTC
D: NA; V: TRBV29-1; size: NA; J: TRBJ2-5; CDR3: CSVEDKGRVETQYF; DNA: TGCAGCGTTGAAGATAAGGGGCGCGTGGAGACCCAGTACTTC
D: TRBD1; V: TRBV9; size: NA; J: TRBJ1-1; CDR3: CASSEGTGFGVEAFF; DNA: TGTGCCAGCAGCGAGGGGACAGGCTTCGGGGTTGAAGCTTTCTTT
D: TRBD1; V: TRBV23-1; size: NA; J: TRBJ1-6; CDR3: CASSQPSGGNSPLHF; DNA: TGCGCCAGCAGTCAACCTTCAGGGGGGAATTCACCCCTCCACTTT
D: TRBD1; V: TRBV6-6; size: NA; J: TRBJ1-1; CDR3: CASSRTGMNTEAFF; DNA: TGTGCCAGCTCCCGGACAGGGATGAACACTGAAGCTTTCTTT
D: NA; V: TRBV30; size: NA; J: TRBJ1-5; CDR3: CAWGELGGQPQHF; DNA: TGTGCCTGGGGGGAGCTGGGAGGTCAGCCCCAGCATTTT
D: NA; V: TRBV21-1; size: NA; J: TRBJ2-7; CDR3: CASSQKSGVRETYEQYF; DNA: TGTGCCAGCAGCCAAAAAAGTGGAGTCCGGGAGACCTACGAGCAGTACTTC
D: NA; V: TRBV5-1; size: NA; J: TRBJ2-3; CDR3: CASSPTTDTQYF; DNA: TGCGCCAGCAGCCCTACCACAGATACGCAGTATTTT
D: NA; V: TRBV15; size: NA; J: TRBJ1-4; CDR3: CATSSTTGATNEKLFF; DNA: TGTGCCACCAGCAGTACTACGGGGGCAACTAATGAAAAACTGTTTTTT
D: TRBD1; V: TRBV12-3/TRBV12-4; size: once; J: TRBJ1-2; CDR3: CASSRQGRATF; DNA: TGTGCCAGCAGTAGACAGGGGCGTGCAACCTTC
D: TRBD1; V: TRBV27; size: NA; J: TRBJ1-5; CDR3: CASSKQTGGNQPQHF; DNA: TGTGCCAGCAGCAAGCAGACAGGGGGTAATCAGCCCCAGCATTTT
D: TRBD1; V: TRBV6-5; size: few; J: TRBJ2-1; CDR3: CASRHRQGKRNEQFF; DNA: TGTGCCAGCAGACATCGACAGGGGAAACGGAATGAGCAGTTCTTC
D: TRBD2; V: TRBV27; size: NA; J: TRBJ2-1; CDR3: CASSPWTSGDSSYNEQFF; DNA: TGTGCCAGCAGTCCTTGGACTAGCGGGGATAGCTCCTACAATGAGCAGTTCTTC
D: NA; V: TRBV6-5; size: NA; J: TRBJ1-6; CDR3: CASRRTDFNSPLHF; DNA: TGTGCCAGCAGGCGGACAGATTTTAATTCACCCCTCCACTTT
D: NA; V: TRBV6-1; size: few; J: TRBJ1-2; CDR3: CASSERVNYGYTF; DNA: TGTGCCAGCAGTGAACGAGTAAACTATGGCTACACCTTC